What follows are 21 T cell receptor beta chains derived from one specimen sequenced in a study of response to subunit inactivated influenza vaccine. MiXCR, run by TCRdb on the RT-PCR reads, gives a single entry per CDR3 protein. The table lists about 800,000 distinct CDR3 sequences, about 20% of them singletons. Specimen: PBMCs from blood, collected 5 to 6 days after vaccination. The receptors were sampled from a middle-aged man who received an inactivated influenza vaccine.

This clonotype was counted only a few times. This chain connects TRBV9 to TRBJ2-1; no firm D call. V was shortened by 2 bases and J by 8 bases, with 17 bases between the two germline ends. Per germline, CDR1 SGDLS and CDR2 YYNGEE. The CDR3 length is 15 residues. CDR3 coding DNA: TGTGCCAGCAGCGTTGGACGCCCCACCGGCGATGAGCAGTTCTTC. It codes for CASSVGRPTGDEQFF.

This clonotype was detected a few times. The V and J genes are TRBV4-3 and TRBJ2-2; no clear D gene. V was shortened by 2 bases and J by 1 base, with 5 bases between the two germline ends. There are 14 residues in the CDR3. Germline values: CDR1 LGHNA, CDR2 YSLEER. CDR3 DNA: TGCGCCAGCAGCCAAAATCTGAACACCGGGGAGCTGTTTTTT. Residues: CASSQNLNTGELFF.

This clonotype was recorded a few times. The chain recombines TRBV11-2 with TRBJ2-1; 8 bases are shared with TRBD2. CDR3 size: 13 residues. V lost 1 base and J lost 12; bases outside the gene matches: 5. Germline V lookup: CDR1 SGHAT, CDR2 FQNNGV. CDR3 coding DNA: TGTGCCAGCAGCTTAGCGGGAGGGGTTGGGCAGTTCTTC. Translated: CASSLAGGVGQFF.

The CDR3 bases are TGCAGTGCTAGAGCGGTCGCGCCCTTACAAGAGACCCAGTACTTC. Translating gives CSARAVAPLQETQYF. V is TRBV20-1 and J is TRBJ2-5; D remains ambiguous. The germline V and J ends were trimmed by 1 base and 2 bases, with 14 bases remaining between them. Germline CDR1 reads DFQATT; CDR2 reads SNEGSKA (reference sequence). The length of the CDR3 is 15 residues.

The chain joins TRBV11-2 to TRBJ2-1; no reliable D call. The CDR3 loop spans 16 amino acids. Looked up from germline, CDR1 is SGHAT and CDR2 is FQNNGV. Trimming took off 0 bases at V and 3 bases at J, with 12 bases between the two ends. CDR3 coding DNA: TGTGCCAGCAGCTTAGATCAAGGCAGGCTCTACAATGAGCAGTTCTTC. This gives the protein CASSLDQGRLYNEQFF.

This chain uses TRBV5-1 with TRBJ1-2; D not resolved. This CDR3 contains 14 residues. CDR1 and CDR2 from the germline V gene are SGHRS and YFSETQ. V was pared by 0 bases and J by 0 bases, with 6 bases between. As DNA, the CDR3 is TGCGCCAGCAGCTTGGCTGCAGCTAACTATGGCTACACCTTC. Protein: CASSLAAANYGYTF.

This clonotype has only a few counts. The CDR3 bases are TGCGCCAGCAAAGGACAGGCGACGATGAACACTGAAGCTTTCTTT. It yields the protein CASKGQATMNTEAFF. V and J are TRBV5-1 and TRBJ1-1, with TRBD1 matching 7 bases. Per the germline V gene, CDR1 is SGHRS and CDR2 is YFSETQ. The CDR3 is made up of 15 amino acids. Trimming cost V 6 bases and J 0 bases; bases outside gene matches: 8.

The chain combines TRBV7-9 with TRBJ2-5, with 9 bases matching TRBD1. The CDR3 covers 15 residues. The germline V gene has CDR1 SEHNR and CDR2 FQNEAQ (reference sequence). After removal of 5 bases from V and 5 bases from J, the junction contained 9 bases not matched to a gene. The CDR3 nucleotides read TGTGCCAGCAGCCCCGGGACAGGGTCTTTGGAGACCCAGTACTTC. It yields the protein CASSPGTGSLETQYF.

This clonotype has a handful of counts. The chain carries TRBV20-1 and TRBJ2-7; D is perhaps TRBD1 or TRBD2 (5 bases each). This CDR3 comprises 12 residues. Trimming removed 7 bases from V and 2 bases from J, with 12 bases in between. Germline V gives CDR1 DFQATT, CDR2 SNEGSKA (reference sequence). The CDR3 loop is CSVGTHPYEQYF. The DNA of the CDR3 is TGCAGTGTCGGGACCCATCCCTACGAGCAGTACTTC.

This clonotype was detected only a few times. V is TRBV5-1 and J is TRBJ2-4, with TRBD2 as a possible D gene (5 bases). This CDR3 spans 14 amino acids. Between the trimmed V and J ends, which lost 0 bases and 9 bases, there was a span of 13 bases. Germline CDR1 reads SGHRS; CDR2 reads YFSETQ. CDR3 loop: CASSLGESWSIQYF. CDR3 in DNA: TGCGCCAGCAGCTTGGGGGAGAGTTGGAGCATTCAGTACTTC.

This clonotype was counted a few times. The V and J genes are TRBV15 and TRBJ2-3; no firm D call. Trimming shortened V by 5 bases and J by 6 bases, and 12 bases separated the two germline ends. This CDR3 region has 13 residues. Germline V lookup: CDR1 LNHNV, CDR2 YYDKDF (reference sequence). The CDR3, as DNA: TGTGCCACCAGCGGCCGGCCAGCTGATACGCAGTATTTT. It yields the protein CATSGRPADTQYF.

CDR3 sequence (DNA): TGTGCCAGCAGCAGTCGGACAGGGTCCTACAATGAGCAGTTCTTC. As protein: CASSSRTGSYNEQFF. J is TRBJ2-1 and V is TRBV5-4; 8 nucleotides line up with TRBD1. The CDR3 is 15 residues long. V lost 4 bases, J lost 1 base, and 4 bases stayed unmatched. In germline, CDR1 is SGHNT, CDR2 YYREEE (reference sequence).

The chain carries TRBV29-1 and TRBJ1-5; D is ambiguous. The V and J ends lost 5 bases and 4 bases respectively, with 12 bases between them. The CDR3 covers 13 residues. CDR1 is SQVTM, CDR2 ANQGSEA, per germline. The CDR3 region is CSVSENLNQPQHF. CDR3 bases: TGCAGCGTTTCAGAAAACTTAAATCAGCCCCAGCATTTT.

The chain couples TRBV12-3 or TRBV12-4 to TRBJ1-6, with a weak D call TRBD1 (5 bases). The length of the CDR3 is 15 residues. V lost 4 bases to trimming and J lost 4 bases, with 11 bases between them. CDR3 protein: CASSSGRGYNSPLHF. The CDR3 DNA follows: TGTGCCAGCAGTTCGGGGAGGGGTTATAATTCACCCCTCCACTTT.

The chain has TRBV30 and TRBJ1-1; D unclear. Germline CDR1 is GTSNPN and CDR2 is SVGIG (reference sequence). V was cut by 8 bases and J by 0 bases, with 13 bases left in between. This CDR3 is built from 13 residues. DNA for the CDR3: TGTGCCCAGAGGCGGACCTTGAACACTGAAGCTTTCTTT. Translating gives CAQRRTLNTEAFF.

This clonotype was recorded at least ten times. V gene TRBV29-1 combines with J gene TRBJ2-3; 15 bases are a match to TRBD2. Germline CDR1 and CDR2: SQVTM and ANQGSEA. J gave up 5 bases and V 3 bases, and 12 bases lay outside the gene matches. The CDR3 spans 18 residues. The CDR3 loop reads CSVEGLAGGGGILDTQYF. The CDR3 DNA sequence: TGCAGCGTTGAGGGACTAGCGGGAGGCGGGGGCATCCTAGATACGCAGTATTTT.

There are many counts of this clonotype. The chain couples TRBV5-1 to TRBJ2-1, with D perhaps matching TRBD2 (6 bases). The CDR3 runs to 13 residues. V was clipped by 4 bases and J by 9 bases, with 14 bases between them. The germline gives CDR1 SGHRS, CDR2 YFSETQ. The CDR3 bases are TGCGCCAGCAGCCCCCGACCGGAGGGTGAGCAGTTCTTC. Residues: CASSPRPEGEQFF.

Remarks on this clonotype: This sequence may be a read error, since a much larger clone differs from it by one base. The chain links TRBV10-3 to TRBJ2-2; D assignment may be TRBD1 or TRBD2 (5 bases each). This CDR3 spans 14 amino acids. Germline CDR1 reads ENHRY; CDR2 reads SYGVKD. CDR3 residues: CAISDQGNTGDLFF. DNA for the CDR3: TGTGCCATCAGTGACCAGGGAAACACCGGGGACCTGTTTTTT.

V and J are TRBV4-2 and TRBJ1-2; D gene unclear. With 0 bases removed from V and 4 bases from J, the gap between germline ends came to 12 bases. Germline V CDR1 and CDR2: LGHNA, YNFKEQ. CDR3 length: 15 amino acids. The CDR3 loop reads CASSQDFGHSYGYTF. The CDR3 nucleotides are TGTGCCAGCAGCCAAGATTTCGGGCATTCCTATGGCTACACCTTC.

The chain combines TRBV29-1 with TRBJ2-1; 12 bases are a match to TRBD2. This CDR3 is built from 13 residues. V lost 6 bases and J lost 10; bases outside the gene matches: 7. Germline lookup yields CDR1 SQVTM and CDR2 ANQGSEA. The CDR3 DNA reads TGCAGCGTAAGGACTAGCGGGAAAGGGGAGCAGTTCTTC. Its protein product is CSVRTSGKGEQFF.

In this sample, this clonotype turned up a few times. The rearrangement uses TRBV30 and TRBJ1-2; D is ambiguous. In germline, CDR1 is GTSNPN, CDR2 SVGIG (reference sequence). The CDR3 sequence is 11 residues long. V was cut by 1 base and J by 4 bases, with 4 bases left in between. In DNA form, the CDR3 reads TGTGCCTGGAGTGGCGCCTATGGCTACACCTTC. Its protein is CAWSGAYGYTF.